The 4 T cell receptor beta chains below were found in one sample sequenced in a study of cytomegalovirus exposure and HLA in healthy donors. 60 Vbeta and 13 Jbeta primers were used in PCR. Here immunoSEQ multiplex PCR was the method, and the copy in TCRdb shows in-frame clones only, minus some. The table includes 100,000 to 150,000 clones, 55% to 75% detected once. The sequencing input was PBMCs. All receptors derive from a young man in good health and CMV-seronegative.

For the CDR3, the DNA is TGTGCCAGCAGGGAAATAACAGGGAATCAGCCCCAGCATTTT. Amino acid sequence: CASREITGNQPQHF. The chain employs TRBV2 and TRBJ1-5, with D possibly matching TRBD1 (6 bases). The CDR3 is 14 residues long. Germline loops: CDR1 SNHLY, CDR2 FYNNEI. Trimming left V 6 bases short and J 4 bases short, with 13 bases between. Full variable domain (rest looked up from reference TRBV2 and TRBJ1-5): EPEVTQTPSHQVTQMGQEVILRCVPISNHLYFYWYRQILGQKVEFLVSFYNNEISEKSEIFDDQFSVERPDGSNFTLKIRSTKLEDSAMYFCASREITGNQPQHFGDGTRLSIL.

This clone was seen only once. The chain couples TRBV4-2 to TRBJ2-3, with D perhaps TRBD2 (7 bases). Germline CDR1 is LGHNA and CDR2 is YNFKEQ. The CDR3 is 15 residues long. V lost 0 bases, J lost 3 bases, and 10 bases lay in between. The CDR3 DNA follows: TGTGCCAGCAGCCAAGACGGGGGGCCGACAGATACGCAGTATTTT. Its protein is CASSQDGGPTDTQYF.

This clone was observed a single time. This sequence joins TRBV5-6 and TRBJ1-1; no clear D. CDR1 and CDR2 (germline): SGHDT, YYEEEE. The V end lost 2 bases, the J end lost 1 base, and 18 bases lay between the germline ends. The CDR3 has 17 residues. The CDR3 reads CASSLIWIEEGNTEAFF. Written as DNA, the CDR3 is TGTGCCAGCAGCTTAATATGGATAGAGGAAGGGAACACTGAAGCTTTCTTT. Full variable domain (outside the CDR3, taken from reference TRBV5-6 and TRBJ1-1): DAGVTQSPTHLIKTRGQQVTLRCSPKSGHDTVSWYQQALGQGPQFIFQYYEEEERQRGNFPDRFSGHQFPNYSSELNVNALLLGDSALYLCASSLIWIEEGNTEAFFGQGTRLTVV.

V is TRBV7-8 and J is TRBJ1-5; D is possibly TRBD1 (5 bases). The germline V gene has CDR1 SGHVS and CDR2 FQNEAQ. The ends were cut back, 5 bases at V and 7 bases at J, with 15 bases in the middle. The CDR3 spans 14 residues. CDR3 bases: TGTGCCAGCAGCCTGGGCAGGGTTGGACAGCCCCAGCATTTT. Its translation is CASSLGRVGQPQHF.